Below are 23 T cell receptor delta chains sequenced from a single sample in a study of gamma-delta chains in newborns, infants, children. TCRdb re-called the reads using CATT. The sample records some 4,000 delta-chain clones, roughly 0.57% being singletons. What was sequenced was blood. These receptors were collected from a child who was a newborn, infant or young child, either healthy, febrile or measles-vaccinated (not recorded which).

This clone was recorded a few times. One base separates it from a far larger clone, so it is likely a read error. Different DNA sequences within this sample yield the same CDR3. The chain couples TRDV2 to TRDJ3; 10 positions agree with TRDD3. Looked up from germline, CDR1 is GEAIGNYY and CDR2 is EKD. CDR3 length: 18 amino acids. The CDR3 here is CACDTVLGDFWDTRQMFF. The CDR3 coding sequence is TGTGCCTGTGACACCGTACTGGGGGATTTCTGGGACACCCGGCAGATGTTTTTC.

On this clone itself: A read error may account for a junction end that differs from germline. The CDR3 bases are TGCGCCTGTGACACCGTGGTACTGGGGGATAATAAGAGCTCCTGGGACACCCGACAGATGTTTTTC. This translates into CACDTVVLGDNKSSWDTRQMFF. The chain combines TRDV2 with TRDJ3; 11 bases map to TRDD3. The CDR3 runs to 22 residues. Germline V CDR1 and CDR2: GEAIGNYY, EKD.

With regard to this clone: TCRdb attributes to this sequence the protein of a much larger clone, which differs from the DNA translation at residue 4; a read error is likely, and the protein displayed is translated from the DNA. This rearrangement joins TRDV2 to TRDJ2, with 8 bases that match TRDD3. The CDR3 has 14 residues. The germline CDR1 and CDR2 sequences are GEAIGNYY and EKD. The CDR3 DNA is TGTGCCTGTGGCACCTGGGGGATGACAGCACAACTCTTCTTT. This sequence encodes CACGTWGMTAQLFF.

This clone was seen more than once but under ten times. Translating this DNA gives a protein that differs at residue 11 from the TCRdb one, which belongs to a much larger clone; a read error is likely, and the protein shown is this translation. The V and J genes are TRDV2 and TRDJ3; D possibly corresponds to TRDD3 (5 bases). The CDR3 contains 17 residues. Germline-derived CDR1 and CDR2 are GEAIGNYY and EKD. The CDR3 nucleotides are TGTGCCTGTGACACCGTGGCCAGCTCCTGGGTCACCCGACAGATGTTTTTC. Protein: CACDTVASSWVTRQMFF.

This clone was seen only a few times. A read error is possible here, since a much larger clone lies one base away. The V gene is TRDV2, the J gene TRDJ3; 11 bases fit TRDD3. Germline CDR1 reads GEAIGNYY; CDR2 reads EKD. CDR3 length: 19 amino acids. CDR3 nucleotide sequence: TGTGCCTGTAACACCGTACTGGGGGATAGCTCCTGGGACACCCGACAGATGTTTTTC. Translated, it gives CACNTVLGDSSWDTRQMFF.

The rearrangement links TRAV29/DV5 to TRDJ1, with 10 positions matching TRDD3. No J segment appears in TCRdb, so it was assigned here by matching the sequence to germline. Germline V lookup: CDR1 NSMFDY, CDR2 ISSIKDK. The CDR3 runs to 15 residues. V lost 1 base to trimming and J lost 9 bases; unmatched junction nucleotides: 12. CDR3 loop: CAASTFLGDIEELIF. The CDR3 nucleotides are TGTGCAGCAAGCACCTTTCTGGGGGATATCGAGGAACTCATCTTT.

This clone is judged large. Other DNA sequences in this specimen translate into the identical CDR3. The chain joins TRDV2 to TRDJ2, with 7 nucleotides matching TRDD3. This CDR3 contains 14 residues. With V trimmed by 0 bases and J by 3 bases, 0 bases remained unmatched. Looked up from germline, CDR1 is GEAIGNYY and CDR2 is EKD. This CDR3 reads CACDTWGMTAQLFF. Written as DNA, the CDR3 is TGTGCCTGTGACACCTGGGGGATGACAGCACAACTCTTCTTT.

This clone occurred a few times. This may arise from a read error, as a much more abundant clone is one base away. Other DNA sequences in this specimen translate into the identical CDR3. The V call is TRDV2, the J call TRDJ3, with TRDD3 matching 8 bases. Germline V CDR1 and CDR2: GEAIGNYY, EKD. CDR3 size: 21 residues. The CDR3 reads CACDTADWGFSHSWDTRQMFF. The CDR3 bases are TGTGCCTGCGACACCGCGGACTGGGGGTTCTCCCACTCCTGGGACACCCGACAGATGTTTTTC.

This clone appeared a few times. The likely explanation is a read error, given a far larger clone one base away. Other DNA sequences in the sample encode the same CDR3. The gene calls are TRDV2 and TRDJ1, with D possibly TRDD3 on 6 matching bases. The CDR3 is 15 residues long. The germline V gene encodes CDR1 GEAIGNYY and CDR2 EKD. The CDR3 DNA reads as TGTGCCTGCGACAGTGGGGGTCTACAGACCGATAAACTCATCTTT. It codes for CACDSGGLQTDKLIF.

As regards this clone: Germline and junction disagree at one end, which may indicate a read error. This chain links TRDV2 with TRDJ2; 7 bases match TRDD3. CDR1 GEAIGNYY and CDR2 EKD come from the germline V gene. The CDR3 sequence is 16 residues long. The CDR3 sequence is CAYDVLGTTLTARLFF. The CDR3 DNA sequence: TGTGCCTATGACGTACTGGGGACAACGCTGACAGCACGACTCTTCTTT.

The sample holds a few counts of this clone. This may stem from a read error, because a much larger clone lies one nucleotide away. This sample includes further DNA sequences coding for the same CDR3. CDR3 nucleotide sequence: TGTGCCTGTGACAGAAGCTGGGGGACCAGCTCCTGGGACACCCGGCAGATGTTTTTC. Its translation is CACDRSWGTSSWDTRQMFF. The V gene is TRDV2, the J gene TRDJ3, with 8 bases that match TRDD3. Germline CDR1 reads GEAIGNYY; CDR2 reads EKD. The CDR3 sequence is 19 residues long.

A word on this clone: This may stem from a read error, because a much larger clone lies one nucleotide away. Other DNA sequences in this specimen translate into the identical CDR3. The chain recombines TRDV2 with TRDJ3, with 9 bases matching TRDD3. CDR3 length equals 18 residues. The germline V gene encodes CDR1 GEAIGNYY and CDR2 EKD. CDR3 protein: CACDTGGYSSWDARQMFF. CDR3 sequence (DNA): TGTGCCTGTGACACCGGGGGATACAGCTCCTGGGACGCCCGACAGATGTTTTTC.

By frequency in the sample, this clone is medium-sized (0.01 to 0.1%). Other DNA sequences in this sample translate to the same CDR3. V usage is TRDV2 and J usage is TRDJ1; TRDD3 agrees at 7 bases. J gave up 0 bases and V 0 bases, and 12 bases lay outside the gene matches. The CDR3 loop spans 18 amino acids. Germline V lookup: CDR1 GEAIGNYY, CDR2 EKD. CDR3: CACDTWGNGVGYTDKLIF. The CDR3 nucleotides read TGTGCCTGTGACACCTGGGGGAACGGTGTGGGGTACACCGATAAACTCATCTTT.

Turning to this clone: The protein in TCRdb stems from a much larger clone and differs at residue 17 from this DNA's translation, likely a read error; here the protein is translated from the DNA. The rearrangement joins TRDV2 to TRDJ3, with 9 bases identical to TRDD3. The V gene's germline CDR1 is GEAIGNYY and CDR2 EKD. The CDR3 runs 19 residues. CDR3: CACDALGIRSSWDTRQVFF. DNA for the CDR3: TGTGCCTGTGATGCACTGGGGATACGTAGCTCCTGGGACACCCGACAGGTGTTTTTC.

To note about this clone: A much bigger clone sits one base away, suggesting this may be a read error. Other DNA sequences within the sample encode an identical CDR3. CDR3 DNA: TGTGCCTGCGACACCGTACTGGGGGATACTAAGGGGGACACCCGACAGATGTTTTTC. Its protein is CACDTVLGDTKGDTRQMFF. This chain links TRDV2 with TRDJ3; 12 bases match TRDD3. CDR3 length equals 19 residues. Germline loops: CDR1 GEAIGNYY, CDR2 EKD.

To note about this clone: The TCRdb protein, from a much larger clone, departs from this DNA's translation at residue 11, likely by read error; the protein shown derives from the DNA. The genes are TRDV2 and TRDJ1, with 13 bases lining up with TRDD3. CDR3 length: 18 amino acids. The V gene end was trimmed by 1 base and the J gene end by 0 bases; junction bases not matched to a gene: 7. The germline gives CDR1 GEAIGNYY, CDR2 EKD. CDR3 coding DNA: TGTGCCTGTGACACGGTACTGGGGGATACGCGCTACACCGATAAACTCATCTTT. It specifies CACDTVLGDTRYTDKLIF.

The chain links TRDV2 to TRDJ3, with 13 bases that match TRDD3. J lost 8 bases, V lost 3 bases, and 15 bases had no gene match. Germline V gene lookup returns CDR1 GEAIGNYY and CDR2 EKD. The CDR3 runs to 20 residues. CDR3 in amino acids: CACDDLLGDTLGWNTRQMFF. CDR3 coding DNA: TGTGCCTGTGACGATTTACTGGGGGATACGCTAGGGTGGAACACCCGACAGATGTTTTTC.

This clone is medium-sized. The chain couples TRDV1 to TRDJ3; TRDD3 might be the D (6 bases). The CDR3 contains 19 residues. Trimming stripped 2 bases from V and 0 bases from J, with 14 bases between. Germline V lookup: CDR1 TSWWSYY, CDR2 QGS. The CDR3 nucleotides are TGTGCTCTTGGGGAAAGGGGAGGATACCACTCCTGGGACACCCGACAGATGTTTTTC. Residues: CALGERGGYHSWDTRQMFF.

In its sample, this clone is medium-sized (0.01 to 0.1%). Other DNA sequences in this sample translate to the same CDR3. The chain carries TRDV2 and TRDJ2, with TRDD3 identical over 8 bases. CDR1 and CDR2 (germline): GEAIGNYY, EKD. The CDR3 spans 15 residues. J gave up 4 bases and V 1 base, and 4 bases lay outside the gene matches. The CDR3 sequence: CACDTGGFGTAQLFF. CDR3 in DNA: TGTGCCTGTGACACTGGGGGATTTGGGACAGCACAACTCTTCTTT.

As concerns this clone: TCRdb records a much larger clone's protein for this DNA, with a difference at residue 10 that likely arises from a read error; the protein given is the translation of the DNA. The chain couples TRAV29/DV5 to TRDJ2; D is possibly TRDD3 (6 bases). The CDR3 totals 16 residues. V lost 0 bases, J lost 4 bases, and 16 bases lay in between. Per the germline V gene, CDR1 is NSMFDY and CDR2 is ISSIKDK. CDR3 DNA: TGTGCAGCAAGCGCGACGGGATATCAGGCGACAGCACAACTCTTCTTT. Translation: CAASATGYQATAQLFF.

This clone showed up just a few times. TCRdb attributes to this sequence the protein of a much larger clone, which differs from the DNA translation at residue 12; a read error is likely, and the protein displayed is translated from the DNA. CDR3 in DNA: TGTGCCTGTGACACGTTACTGGGGGATACCTGGGGCACCCGACAGATGTTTTTC. This translates into CACDTLLGDTWGTRQMFF. V and J are TRDV2 and TRDJ3; 12 bases match TRDD3. This CDR3 contains 18 residues. The germline V gene encodes CDR1 GEAIGNYY and CDR2 EKD.

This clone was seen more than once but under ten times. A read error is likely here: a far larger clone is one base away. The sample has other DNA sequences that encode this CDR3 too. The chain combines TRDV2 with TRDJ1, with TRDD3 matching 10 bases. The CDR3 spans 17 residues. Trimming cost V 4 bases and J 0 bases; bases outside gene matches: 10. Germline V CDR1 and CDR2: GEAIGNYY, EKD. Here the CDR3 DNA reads TGTGCCTGTGATCATGGGGGATACAGAACGTACACCGATAAACTCATCTTT. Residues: CACDHGGYRTYTDKLIF.

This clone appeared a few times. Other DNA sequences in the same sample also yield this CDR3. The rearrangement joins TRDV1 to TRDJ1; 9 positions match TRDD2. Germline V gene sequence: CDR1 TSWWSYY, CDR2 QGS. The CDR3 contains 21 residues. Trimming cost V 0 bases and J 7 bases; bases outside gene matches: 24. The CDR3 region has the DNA TGTGCTCTTGGGGAACTCCGGCTCCTAGGCCTTCCTACCAGGTATTGGTCTAAACTCATCTTT. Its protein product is CALGELRLLGLPTRYWSKLIF.